Listed below are T cell receptor beta chains from one sample, sequenced in a study of neurological immune-mediated disorders. MiXCR, run by TCRdb on the 5' RACE reads, gives a single entry per CDR3 protein. The sample has 15,000 or so distinct CDR3 sequences; about 15% are singletons. Sequenced sample: PBMCs. The receptors were sampled from a man aged 60-69 years with HTLV-1-associated myelopathy (HAM/TSP). The CDR3 runs from the conserved cysteine through the conserved F or W. Each record gives: CDR3 length, V gene, J gene, D gene, clone size, CDR3 DNA, CDR3 protein. The D gene is left open where the match is weak. Not every row has a clone size; where given, it reads once, few, many or a size class.

len: 17; v_gene: TRBV28; j_gene: TRBJ2-6; d_gene: TRBD1; abundance: many; CDR3nt: TGTGCCAGCAGTGCCAACAGGGGCGGCTCTGGGGCCAACGTCCTGACTTTC; CDR3aa: CASSANRGGSGANVLTF
len: 19; v_gene: TRBV5-1; j_gene: TRBJ2-1; d_gene: TRBD2; abundance: many; CDR3nt: TGCGCCAGCAGCTGGGTAGCGGGGGGTGTTACCCGCTCCTACAATGAGCAGTTCTTC; CDR3aa: CASSWVAGGVTRSYNEQFF
len: 16; v_gene: TRBV5-1; j_gene: TRBJ2-2; d_gene: .; abundance: many; CDR3nt: TGCGCCAGCAGCTTGGATGGGGGCGGTTTCACCGGGGAGCTGTTTTTT; CDR3aa: CASSLDGGGFTGELFF
len: 9; v_gene: TRBV20-1; j_gene: TRBJ1-2; d_gene: .; abundance: many; CDR3nt: TGCAGTGCAAGGGGGGCAAACACCTTC; CDR3aa: CSARGANTF
len: 13; v_gene: TRBV27; j_gene: TRBJ2-7; d_gene: TRBD2; abundance: large; CDR3nt: TGTGCCAGCACGCCTAGCGGGGCCCACGAGCAGTACTTC; CDR3aa: CASTPSGAHEQYF
len: 15; v_gene: TRBV10-1; j_gene: TRBJ2-2; d_gene: .; abundance: many; CDR3nt: TGCGCCAGCAGTGAATCCAGGGCAGGCACCGGGGAGCTGTTTTTT; CDR3aa: CASSESRAGTGELFF
len: 15; v_gene: TRBV29-1; j_gene: TRBJ1-2; d_gene: .; abundance: medium-sized; CDR3nt: TGCAGCGTTGAAGATCATGGTGCAGGGACCGGGGGCTACACCTTC; CDR3aa: CSVEDHGAGTGGYTF
len: 14; v_gene: TRBV5-1; j_gene: TRBJ1-1; d_gene: TRBD1; abundance: .; CDR3nt: TGCGCCAGCAGCATAGGACAGGGTTGGCCTAAAGCTTTCTTT; CDR3aa: CASSIGQGWPKAFF
len: 16; v_gene: TRBV5-1; j_gene: TRBJ1-6; d_gene: TRBD1; abundance: few; CDR3nt: TGCGCCAGCAGCTTCGTATCGGGACAGGGAAATTCACCCCTCCACTTT; CDR3aa: CASSFVSGQGNSPLHF
len: 18; v_gene: TRBV5-1; j_gene: TRBJ2-2; d_gene: .; abundance: many; CDR3nt: TGCGCCAGCACCTTATCTCCACAGGGCCTCTCGAACACCGGGGAGCTGTTTTTT; CDR3aa: CASTLSPQGLSNTGELFF
len: 14; v_gene: TRBV20-1; j_gene: TRBJ2-3; d_gene: TRBD2; abundance: many; CDR3nt: TGCAGTGCTAGAGAGTTGACTAGCGGGGATACGCAGTATTTT; CDR3aa: CSARELTSGDTQYF
len: 15; v_gene: TRBV15; j_gene: TRBJ2-7; d_gene: TRBD1; abundance: medium-sized; CDR3nt: TGTGCCACCAGCATTTACAGGGGGGTCGCCTACGAGCAGTACTTC; CDR3aa: CATSIYRGVAYEQYF
len: 15; v_gene: TRBV7-9; j_gene: TRBJ2-1; d_gene: .; abundance: many; CDR3nt: TGTGCCAGCAGATCGACAGTCCTCTCCTACAATGAGCAGTTCTTC; CDR3aa: CASRSTVLSYNEQFF
len: 16; v_gene: TRBV20-1; j_gene: TRBJ2-2; d_gene: .; abundance: medium-sized; CDR3nt: TGCAGTGCTAGAGAACCAGGCCGGTTTGGGACCGGGGAGCTGTTTTTT; CDR3aa: CSAREPGRFGTGELFF
len: 14; v_gene: TRBV5-6; j_gene: TRBJ1-2; d_gene: .; abundance: many; CDR3nt: TGTGCCAGCAGCCCCCGTGGGGGAAACTATGGCTACACCTTC; CDR3aa: CASSPRGGNYGYTF
len: 14; v_gene: TRBV20-1; j_gene: TRBJ2-3; d_gene: .; abundance: many; CDR3nt: TGCAGTGCATCGCCCACGATTAGCACAGATACGCAGTATTTT; CDR3aa: CSASPTISTDTQYF
len: 13; v_gene: TRBV5-1; j_gene: TRBJ1-2; d_gene: .; abundance: many; CDR3nt: TGCGCCAGCAGAGAAGGAGAGAACTATGGCTACACCTTC; CDR3aa: CASREGENYGYTF
len: 15; v_gene: TRBV5-1; j_gene: TRBJ1-1; d_gene: TRBD1; abundance: many; CDR3nt: TGCGCCAGCAGCTTGGCCCCGACAGGGAGCACTGAAGCTTTCTTT; CDR3aa: CASSLAPTGSTEAFF
len: 12; v_gene: TRBV20-1; j_gene: TRBJ1-4; d_gene: .; abundance: many; CDR3nt: TGCAGTGTGACAACACGTAATGAAAAACTGTTTTTT; CDR3aa: CSVTTRNEKLFF
len: 15; v_gene: TRBV27; j_gene: TRBJ2-1; d_gene: TRBD2; abundance: many; CDR3nt: TGTGCCAGCAGTTCCCGGGTAGCGGGGGTAAATGAGCAGTTCTTC; CDR3aa: CASSSRVAGVNEQFF
len: 15; v_gene: TRBV28; j_gene: TRBJ1-1; d_gene: TRBD1; abundance: medium-sized; CDR3nt: TGTGCCAGCAGTTTAAATTCGTACAGGGGCCGTGAAGCTTTCTTT; CDR3aa: CASSLNSYRGREAFF
len: 13; v_gene: TRBV19; j_gene: TRBJ1-3; d_gene: .; abundance: few; CDR3nt: TGTGCCAGTAGCGAAATCTCTGGAAACACCATATATTTT; CDR3aa: CASSEISGNTIYF
len: 17; v_gene: TRBV20-1; j_gene: TRBJ2-2; d_gene: TRBD2; abundance: many; CDR3nt: TGCAGTGCTAGAGATTTTATAGCGGGGGGGAACACCGGGGAGCTGTTTTTT; CDR3aa: CSARDFIAGGNTGELFF
len: 15; v_gene: TRBV7-3; j_gene: TRBJ2-7; d_gene: .; abundance: many; CDR3nt: TGTGCCAGCAGCAAACCAGGCCTCCAACACTACGAGCAGTACTTC; CDR3aa: CASSKPGLQHYEQYF
len: 15; v_gene: TRBV20-1; j_gene: TRBJ1-6; d_gene: .; abundance: many; CDR3nt: TGCAGTGCGGAGAAAGGGGTTAGCGGAGCCTCACCCCTCCACTTT; CDR3aa: CSAEKGVSGASPLHF
len: 14; v_gene: TRBV25-1; j_gene: TRBJ2-2; d_gene: .; abundance: many; CDR3nt: TGTGCCAGCAGTGATATTTCGAACACCGGGGAGCTGTTTTTT; CDR3aa: CASSDISNTGELFF
len: 14; v_gene: TRBV9; j_gene: TRBJ1-4; d_gene: TRBD1; abundance: .; CDR3nt: TGTGCCAGCAGCGTAGGGACAGGGGTTGAAAAACTGTTTTTT; CDR3aa: CASSVGTGVEKLFF
len: 13; v_gene: TRBV12-3/TRBV12-4; j_gene: TRBJ1-1; d_gene: .; abundance: many; CDR3nt: TGTGCCAGCAGTTTACAGGTCAACACTGAAGCTTTCTTT; CDR3aa: CASSLQVNTEAFF
len: 15; v_gene: TRBV7-3; j_gene: TRBJ1-2; d_gene: TRBD1; abundance: many; CDR3nt: TGTGCCAGCAGCTTAACTCCGGGACAGATACATGGCTACACCTTC; CDR3aa: CASSLTPGQIHGYTF
len: 16; v_gene: TRBV5-5; j_gene: TRBJ2-3; d_gene: TRBD1; abundance: many; CDR3nt: TGTGCCAGCAGCCTGGGACAGGGGACTAACACAGATACGCAGTATTTT; CDR3aa: CASSLGQGTNTDTQYF
len: 16; v_gene: TRBV20-1; j_gene: TRBJ2-5; d_gene: TRBD2; abundance: many; CDR3nt: TGCAGTGCTAGACGGGTAGCGGGGCCCAACGGAGAGACCCAGTACTTC; CDR3aa: CSARRVAGPNGETQYF
len: 16; v_gene: TRBV15; j_gene: TRBJ2-5; d_gene: TRBD1; abundance: many; CDR3nt: TGTGCCACCAGCAGAGATAGGGGACAGGGTCGGGAGACCCAGTACTTC; CDR3aa: CATSRDRGQGRETQYF
len: 15; v_gene: TRBV5-1; j_gene: TRBJ1-5; d_gene: .; abundance: many; CDR3nt: TGCGCCAGCAGCCCGGAAGGGGGAGGCAATCAGCCCCAGCATTTT; CDR3aa: CASSPEGGGNQPQHF
len: 18; v_gene: TRBV7-6; j_gene: TRBJ2-1; d_gene: TRBD2; abundance: many; CDR3nt: TGTGCCAGCAGCTCGGAGCGGGGGGGCCTCATATCCTACAATGAGCAGTTCTTC; CDR3aa: CASSSERGGLISYNEQFF
len: 14; v_gene: TRBV5-5; j_gene: TRBJ1-1; d_gene: TRBD1; abundance: many; CDR3nt: TGTGCCAGCAGCTCCCTGTATGGAGGGACAGACGCTTTCTTT; CDR3aa: CASSSLYGGTDAFF
len: 15; v_gene: TRBV7-2; j_gene: TRBJ2-3; d_gene: .; abundance: .; CDR3nt: TGTGCCAGCAGCTTAGTCGTACGTAGCACAGATACGCAGTATTTT; CDR3aa: CASSLVVRSTDTQYF
len: 14; v_gene: TRBV28; j_gene: TRBJ1-2; d_gene: .; abundance: many; CDR3nt: TGTGCCAGCAGTTCTCGAGGGGTTAACTATGGCTACACCTTC; CDR3aa: CASSSRGVNYGYTF
len: 14; v_gene: TRBV12-3/TRBV12-4; j_gene: TRBJ2-1; d_gene: TRBD1; abundance: many; CDR3nt: TGTGCCAGCAGTCCAGGGACAGGGAGTCATGAGCAGTTCTTC; CDR3aa: CASSPGTGSHEQFF
len: 16; v_gene: TRBV7-9; j_gene: TRBJ2-3; d_gene: TRBD1; abundance: many; CDR3nt: TGTGCCAGCAGCCATAGGACAGGGGGCGGGGCAGATACGCAGTATTTT; CDR3aa: CASSHRTGGGADTQYF
len: 14; v_gene: TRBV5-1; j_gene: TRBJ1-4; d_gene: .; abundance: medium-sized; CDR3nt: TGCGCCAGCAGCTTGGGTAGGGGCGGTGAAAAACTGTTTTTT; CDR3aa: CASSLGRGGEKLFF
len: 13; v_gene: TRBV18; j_gene: TRBJ1-1; d_gene: TRBD1; abundance: many; CDR3nt: TGTGCCAGCCCCCCGGACAGGGGAGCTGAAGCTTTCTTT; CDR3aa: CASPPDRGAEAFF
len: 15; v_gene: TRBV11-1; j_gene: TRBJ1-4; d_gene: .; abundance: many; CDR3nt: TGTGCCAGCAGCGCGGGACACCTAACTAATGAAAAACTGTTTTTT; CDR3aa: CASSAGHLTNEKLFF
len: 11; v_gene: TRBV12-3/TRBV12-4; j_gene: TRBJ1-1; d_gene: .; abundance: medium-sized; CDR3nt: TGTGCCAGCAGTCTCGGGACGGAAGCTTTCTTT; CDR3aa: CASSLGTEAFF
len: 15; v_gene: TRBV6-1; j_gene: TRBJ2-1; d_gene: .; abundance: many; CDR3nt: TGTGCCAGCAGTGCTACTAGCCCCCCAGCGAATGAGCAGTTCTTC; CDR3aa: CASSATSPPANEQFF
len: 13; v_gene: TRBV12-3/TRBV12-4; j_gene: TRBJ1-1; d_gene: .; abundance: .; CDR3nt: TGTGCCAGCAGTTTCTACAGGGCAACTGAAGCTTTATTT; CDR3aa: CASSFYRATEALF
len: 16; v_gene: TRBV7-7; j_gene: TRBJ2-3; d_gene: TRBD2; abundance: many; CDR3nt: TGTGCCAGCAGCTTAGGTAGCGGGGGGCTCACAGATACGCAGTATTTT; CDR3aa: CASSLGSGGLTDTQYF
len: 14; v_gene: TRBV12-3/TRBV12-4; j_gene: TRBJ2-2; d_gene: .; abundance: many; CDR3nt: TGTGCCAGCAGGGGGACGGCGAACACCGGGGAGCTGTTTTTT; CDR3aa: CASRGTANTGELFF
len: 13; v_gene: TRBV20-1; j_gene: TRBJ2-5; d_gene: TRBD1; abundance: few; CDR3nt: TGCAGTGCTACAAGACAGGGCGTAGGGACCCAGTACTTC; CDR3aa: CSATRQGVGTQYF
len: 11; v_gene: TRBV19; j_gene: TRBJ1-1; d_gene: .; abundance: many; CDR3nt: TGTGCCAGTAGTAACCAGATTGAAGCTTTCTTT; CDR3aa: CASSNQIEAFF
len: 13; v_gene: TRBV29-1; j_gene: TRBJ2-7; d_gene: .; abundance: many; CDR3nt: TGCAGCCAGCCCCCCCTGGGGCTGTACGAGCAATACTTC; CDR3aa: CSQPPLGLYEQYF
len: 12; v_gene: TRBV12-3/TRBV12-4; j_gene: TRBJ2-3; d_gene: .; abundance: many; CDR3nt: TGTGCCAGCAGTTCTCGTCCGGATACGCAGTATTTT; CDR3aa: CASSSRPDTQYF
len: 16; v_gene: TRBV7-9; j_gene: TRBJ1-3; d_gene: .; abundance: many; CDR3nt: TGTGCCAGCAGCCAATGGGACCTCCTCTCTGGAAACACCATATATTTT; CDR3aa: CASSQWDLLSGNTIYF
len: 15; v_gene: TRBV12-3/TRBV12-4; j_gene: TRBJ1-1; d_gene: TRBD1; abundance: medium-sized; CDR3nt: TGTGCCAGCAGCCGGACAGGGGGAGGGGACACTGAAGCTTTCTTT; CDR3aa: CASSRTGGGDTEAFF
len: 14; v_gene: TRBV10-3; j_gene: TRBJ1-5; d_gene: .; abundance: many; CDR3nt: TGTGCCATCAGTGAGGGCGGCAACAATCAGCCCCAGCATTTT; CDR3aa: CAISEGGNNQPQHF